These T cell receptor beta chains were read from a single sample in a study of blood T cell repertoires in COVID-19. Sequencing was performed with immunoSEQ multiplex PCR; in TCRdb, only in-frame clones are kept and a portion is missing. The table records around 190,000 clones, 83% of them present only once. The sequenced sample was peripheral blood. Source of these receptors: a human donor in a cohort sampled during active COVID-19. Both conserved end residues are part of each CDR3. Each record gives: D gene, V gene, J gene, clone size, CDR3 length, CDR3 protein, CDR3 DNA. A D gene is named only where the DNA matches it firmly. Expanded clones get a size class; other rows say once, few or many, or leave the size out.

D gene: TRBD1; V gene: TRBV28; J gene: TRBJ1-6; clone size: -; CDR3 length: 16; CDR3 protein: CASSTPGQGGNSPLHF; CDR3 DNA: TGTGCCAGCAGTACCCCGGGACAGGGCGGGAATTCACCCCTCCACTTT
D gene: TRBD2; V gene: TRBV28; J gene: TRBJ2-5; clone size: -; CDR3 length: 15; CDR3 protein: CASSLSGTFEETQYF; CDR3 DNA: TGTGCCAGCAGTCTTAGCGGGACCTTCGAAGAGACCCAGTACTTC
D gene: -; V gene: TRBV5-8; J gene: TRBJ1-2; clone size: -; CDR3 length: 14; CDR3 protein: CASSLAESYYGYTF; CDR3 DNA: TGTGCCAGCAGCTTGGCCGAGTCTTACTATGGCTACACCTTC
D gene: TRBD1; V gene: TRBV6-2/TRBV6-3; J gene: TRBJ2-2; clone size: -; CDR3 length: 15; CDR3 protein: CASSYSTGGGGELFF; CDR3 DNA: TGTGCCAGCAGTTACTCGACAGGGGGCGGCGGGGAGCTGTTTTTT
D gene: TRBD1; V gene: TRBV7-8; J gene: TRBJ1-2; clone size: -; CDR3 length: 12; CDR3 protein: CASSFDRAGYTF; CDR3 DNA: TGTGCCAGCAGCTTCGACAGGGCTGGCTACACCTTC
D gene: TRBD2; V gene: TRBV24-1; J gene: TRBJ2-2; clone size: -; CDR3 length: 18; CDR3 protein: CATSDLGSGRGSIGELFF; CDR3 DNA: TGTGCCACCAGTGATTTAGGGAGCGGGAGGGGATCGATCGGGGAGCTGTTTTTT
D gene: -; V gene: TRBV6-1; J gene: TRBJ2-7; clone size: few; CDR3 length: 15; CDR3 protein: CASSEEGGSSYEQYF; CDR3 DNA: TGTGCCAGCAGTGAAGAGGGGGGGAGCTCCTACGAGCAGTACTTC
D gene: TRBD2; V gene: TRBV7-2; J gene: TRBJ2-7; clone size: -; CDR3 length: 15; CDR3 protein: CASKQGAGGPYEQYF; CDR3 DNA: TGTGCCAGCAAACAAGGGGCGGGAGGGCCCTACGAGCAGTACTTC
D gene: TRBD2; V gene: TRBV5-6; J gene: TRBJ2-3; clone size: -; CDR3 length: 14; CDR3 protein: CASSFGGATDTQYF; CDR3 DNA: TGTGCCAGCAGCTTCGGGGGGGCCACAGATACGCAGTATTTT
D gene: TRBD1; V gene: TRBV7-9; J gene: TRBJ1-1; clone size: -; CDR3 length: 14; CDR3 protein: CASSPRQGTTEAFF; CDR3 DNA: TGTGCCAGCAGCCCTCGACAGGGGACGACTGAAGCTTTCTTT
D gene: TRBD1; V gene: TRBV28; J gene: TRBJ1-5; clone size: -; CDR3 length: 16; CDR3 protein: CASSSRTGKGNQPQHF; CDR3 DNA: TGTGCCAGCAGTTCCCGGACAGGGAAGGGCAATCAGCCCCAGCATTTT
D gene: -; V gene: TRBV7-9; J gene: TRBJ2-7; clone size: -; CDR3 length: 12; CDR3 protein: CASSSPGQWQYF; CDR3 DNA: TGTGCCAGCAGCTCGCCGGGACAATGGCAGTACTTC
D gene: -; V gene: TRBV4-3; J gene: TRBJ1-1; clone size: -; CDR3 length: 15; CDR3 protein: CASSQDEAINTEAFF; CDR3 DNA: TGCGCCAGCAGCCAAGACGAGGCTATTAACACTGAAGCTTTCTTT
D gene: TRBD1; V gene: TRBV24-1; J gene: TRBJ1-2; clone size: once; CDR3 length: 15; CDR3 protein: CATSDYTGELWGYTF; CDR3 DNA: TGTGCCACCAGTGACTACACAGGGGAACTATGGGGCTACACCTTC
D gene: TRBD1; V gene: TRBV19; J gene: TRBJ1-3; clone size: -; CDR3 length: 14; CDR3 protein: CASTQGAVGNTIYF; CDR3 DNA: TGTGCCAGTACTCAGGGGGCTGTTGGAAACACCATATATTTT
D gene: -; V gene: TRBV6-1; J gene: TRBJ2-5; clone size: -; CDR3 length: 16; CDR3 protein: CASSVYAGLREETQYF; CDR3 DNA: TGTGCCAGCAGTGTCTATGCGGGGCTGAGAGAAGAGACCCAGTACTTC
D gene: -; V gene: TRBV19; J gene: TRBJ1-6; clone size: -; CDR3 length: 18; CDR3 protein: CASSMTGGLNSYNSPLHF; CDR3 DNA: TGTGCCAGTAGTATGACCGGGGGACTTAACTCCTATAATTCACCCCTCCACTTT
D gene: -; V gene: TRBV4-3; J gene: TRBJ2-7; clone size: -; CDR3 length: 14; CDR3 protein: CASSQVTLTYEQYF; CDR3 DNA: TGCGCCAGCAGCCAAGTTACACTAACATACGAGCAGTACTTC
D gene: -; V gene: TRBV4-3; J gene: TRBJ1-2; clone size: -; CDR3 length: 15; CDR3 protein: CASSQDWGVNYGYTF; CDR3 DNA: TGCGCCAGCAGCCAAGATTGGGGGGTTAACTATGGCTACACCTTC
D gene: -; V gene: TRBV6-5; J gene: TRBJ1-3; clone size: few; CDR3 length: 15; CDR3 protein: CASSYDEGSGNTIYF; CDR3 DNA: TGTGCCAGCAGTTACGACGAGGGATCCGGAAACACCATATATTTT
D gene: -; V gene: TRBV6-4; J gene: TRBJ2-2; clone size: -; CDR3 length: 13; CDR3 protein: CASSDSTTGELFF; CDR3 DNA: TGTGCCAGCAGTGATAGTACCACCGGGGAGCTGTTTTTT
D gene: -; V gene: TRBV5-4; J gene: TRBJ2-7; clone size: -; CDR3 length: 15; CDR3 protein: CASSLDPSASYEQYF; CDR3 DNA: TGTGCCAGCAGCTTGGACCCCAGCGCCTCCTACGAGCAGTACTTC
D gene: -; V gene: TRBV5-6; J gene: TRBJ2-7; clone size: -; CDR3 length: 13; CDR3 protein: CASSLRGGYEQYF; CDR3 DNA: TGTGCCAGCAGCTTGAGGGGGGGCTACGAGCAGTACTTC
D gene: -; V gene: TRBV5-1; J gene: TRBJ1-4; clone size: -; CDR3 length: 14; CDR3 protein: CASNQGGTNEKLFF; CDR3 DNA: TGCGCCAGCAACCAGGGAGGGACTAATGAAAAACTGTTTTTT
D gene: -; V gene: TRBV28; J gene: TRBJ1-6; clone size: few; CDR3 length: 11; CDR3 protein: CASSFQSPLHF; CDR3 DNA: TGTGCCAGCAGTTTCCAATCACCCCTCCACTTT
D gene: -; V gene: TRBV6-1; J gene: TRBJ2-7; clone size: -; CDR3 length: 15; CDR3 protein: CASSENRVQVYEQYF; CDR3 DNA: TGTGCCAGCAGTGAAAACAGGGTCCAGGTCTACGAGCAGTACTTC
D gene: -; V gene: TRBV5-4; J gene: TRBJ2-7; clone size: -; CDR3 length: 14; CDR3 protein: CASSPDRSAYEQYF; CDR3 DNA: TGTGCCAGCAGTCCAGACAGGTCCGCCTACGAGCAGTACTTC
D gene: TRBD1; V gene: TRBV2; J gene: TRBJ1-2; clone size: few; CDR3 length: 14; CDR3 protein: CASSGTGSNYGYTF; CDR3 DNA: TGTGCCAGCAGCGGGACAGGGAGTAACTATGGCTACACCTTC
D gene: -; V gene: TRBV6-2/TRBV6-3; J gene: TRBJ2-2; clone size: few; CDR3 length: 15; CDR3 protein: CASSPLGQSTGELFF; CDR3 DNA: TGTGCCAGCAGTCCCCTGGGACAATCCACCGGGGAGCTGTTTTTT
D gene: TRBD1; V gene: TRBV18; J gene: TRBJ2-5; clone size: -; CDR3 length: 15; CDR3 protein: CASSPLSGQGETQYF; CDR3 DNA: TGTGCCAGCTCACCATTGTCGGGACAGGGGGAGACCCAGTACTTC
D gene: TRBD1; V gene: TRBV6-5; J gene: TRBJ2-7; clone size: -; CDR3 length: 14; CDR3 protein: CASSTRDRDYEQYF; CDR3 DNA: TGTGCCAGCAGTACCCGGGACAGAGACTACGAGCAGTACTTC
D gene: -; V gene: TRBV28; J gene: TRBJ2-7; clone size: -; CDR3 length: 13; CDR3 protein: CASNEAAVYEQYF; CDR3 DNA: TGTGCCAGCAACGAGGCGGCCGTTTACGAGCAGTACTTC
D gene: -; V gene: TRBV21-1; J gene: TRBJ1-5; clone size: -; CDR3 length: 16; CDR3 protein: CASSTYGTDWNQPQHF; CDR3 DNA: TGTGCCAGCAGCACCTATGGGACAGACTGGAATCAGCCCCAGCATTTT
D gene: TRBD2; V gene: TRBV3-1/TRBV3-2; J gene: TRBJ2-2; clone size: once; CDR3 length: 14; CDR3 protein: CASSWVLATGELFF; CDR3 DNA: TGTGCCAGCAGCTGGGTACTAGCGACCGGGGAGCTGTTTTTT
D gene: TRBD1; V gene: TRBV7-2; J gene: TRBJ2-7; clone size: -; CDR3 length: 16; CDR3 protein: CASSPTGVAPNYEQYF; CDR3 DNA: TGTGCCAGCAGCCCAACAGGGGTAGCCCCGAACTACGAGCAGTACTTC
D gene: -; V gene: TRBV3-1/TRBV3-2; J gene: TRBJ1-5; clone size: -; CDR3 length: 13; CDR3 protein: CASSLGVNQPQHF; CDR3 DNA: TGTGCCAGCAGCCTAGGGGTCAATCAGCCCCAGCATTTT
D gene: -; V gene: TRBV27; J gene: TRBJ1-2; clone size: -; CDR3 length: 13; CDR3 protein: CASSLGAPYGYTF; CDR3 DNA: TGTGCCAGCAGTTTAGGAGCCCCCTATGGCTACACCTTC
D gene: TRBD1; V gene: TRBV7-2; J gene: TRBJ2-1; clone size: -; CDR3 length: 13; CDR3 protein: CASSARQGAEQFF; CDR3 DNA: TGTGCCAGCAGCGCCCGACAGGGTGCTGAGCAGTTCTTC
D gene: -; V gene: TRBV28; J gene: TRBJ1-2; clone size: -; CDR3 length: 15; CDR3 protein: CASSFYSRADYGYTF; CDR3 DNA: TGTGCCAGCAGTTTTTATTCCAGGGCGGACTATGGCTACACCTTC
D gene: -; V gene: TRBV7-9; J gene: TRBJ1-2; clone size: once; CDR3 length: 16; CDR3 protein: CASSISSRVGNYGYTF; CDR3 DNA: TGTGCCAGCAGCATCTCCTCCAGGGTAGGGAACTATGGCTACACCTTC
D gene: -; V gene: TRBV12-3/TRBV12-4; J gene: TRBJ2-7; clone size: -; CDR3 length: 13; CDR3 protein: CASSFDTSYEQYF; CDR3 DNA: TGTGCCAGCAGTTTTGACACCTCCTACGAGCAGTACTTC
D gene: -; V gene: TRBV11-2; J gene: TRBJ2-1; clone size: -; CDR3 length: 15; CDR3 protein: CASSLVRGGGNEQFF; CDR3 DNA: TGTGCCAGCAGCTTAGTAAGAGGGGGGGGGAATGAGCAGTTCTTC
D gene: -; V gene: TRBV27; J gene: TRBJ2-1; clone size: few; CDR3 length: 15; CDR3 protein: CASTTGLSSGNEQFF; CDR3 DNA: TGTGCCAGCACCACCGGACTCTCCTCGGGCAATGAGCAGTTCTTC
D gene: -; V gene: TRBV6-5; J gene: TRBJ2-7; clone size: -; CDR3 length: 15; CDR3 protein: CASSYSRVSSYEQYF; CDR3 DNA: TGTGCCAGCAGTTACTCCCGCGTTAGCTCCTACGAGCAGTACTTC
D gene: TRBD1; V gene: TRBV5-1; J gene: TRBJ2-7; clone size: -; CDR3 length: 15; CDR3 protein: CASSFSGTGPYEQYF; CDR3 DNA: TGCGCCAGCAGCTTCTCCGGGACAGGGCCGTACGAGCAGTACTTC
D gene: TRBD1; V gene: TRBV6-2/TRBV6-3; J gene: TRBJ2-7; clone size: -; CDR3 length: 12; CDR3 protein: CASSGQGYEQYF; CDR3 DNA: TGTGCCAGCAGTGGACAGGGTTACGAGCAGTACTTC
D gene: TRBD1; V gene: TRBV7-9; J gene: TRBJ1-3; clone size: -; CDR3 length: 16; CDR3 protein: CASSFWTGASGNTIYF; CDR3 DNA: TGTGCCAGCAGCTTCTGGACAGGGGCGTCTGGAAACACCATATATTTT